Listed here is a single TCR beta chain. Its antigen is unidentified. Primers for the PCR totalled 60 Vbeta and 13 Jbeta. Produced via immunoSEQ multiplex PCR; TCRdb's table is partial and in-frame only. This table has 210,000 or so clones, less than 85% appearing once. The data are from a study of cytomegalovirus exposure and HLA in healthy donors. The V end lost 9 bases, the J end lost 0 bases, and 13 bases lay between the germline ends. In germline, CDR1 is SGHRS, CDR2 YFSETQ. There are 15 residues in the CDR3. Overall study results and limits: Listed as cytomegalovirus-associated were 150 to 200 TCR beta chains.

Sequences were obtained from PBMCs. The chain has TRBV5-1 and TRBJ2-6; no clear D. The TCR was taken from a man in his late teens or twenties in good health and CMV-seronegative. The CDR3 nucleotides are TGCGCCACCAAGATTGCCGGCTCTGGGGCCAACGTCCTGACTTTC. Protein product: CATKIAGSGANVLTF.